This T cell receptor (beta chain) appears in the sequencing data of a study of regulatory T cells in long-lasting Graves disease. The study's findings and limits: Favored usage of TRBV28, TRBJ1-2 and TRBJ2-5 was recorded in persistent disease.

Arm-PCR of CDR3 regions with iRepertoire HTBI primers generated TCR beta libraries. Each CDR3 protein is one row after TCRdb ran MiXCR on the multiplex PCR reads. The sample yields around 480,000 distinct CDR3 sequences, roughly 16% seen once. From germline, CDR1 is LNHDA and CDR2 SQIVND (reference sequence). The CDR3 contains 14 residues. The germline V and J ends were trimmed by 9 bases and 4 bases, with 16 bases remaining between them. On this clonotype itself: Antigen unknown.

As to time point: newly diagnosed GD, antithyroid drugs for less than 3 months. PBMC-extracted RNA yielded the TCR library. These data were also filed under a second study, of T cells in Graves' hyperthyroidism and ophthalmopathy.

Sequences were derived from peripheral blood mononuclear cells (PBMCs), sampled at new diagnosis, from a patient treated with antithyroid drugs. The receptor's source is a woman aged 35 to 60 with Graves disease. The genes are TRBV19 and TRBJ1-3, with D unclear. CDR3 loop: CASVGSNAGNTIYF. The CDR3 region has the DNA TGTGCCAGCGTAGGGTCCAACGCGGGAAACACCATATATTTT.